Below, 8 T cell receptor beta chains from the same sample are listed, as sequenced in a study of OX40 agonist ivuxolimab in advanced cancers. Sequencing used immunoSEQ multiplex PCR; TCRdb keeps in-frame clones, though not all of them. Among around 56,000 clones listed, over 75% were seen once. Specimen: CD4+ or CD8+ T cells sorted from blood, collected in a trial of the OX40 agonist ivuxolimab. All receptors come from an adult with an advanced solid tumor such as melanoma, head and neck, liver or kidney cancer.

This clone was seen a few times. This chain connects TRBV11-2 to TRBJ1-2; D uncertain. This CDR3 spans 12 amino acids. Germline values: CDR1 SGHAT, CDR2 FQNNGV. The V end was cut by 4 bases, the J end by 3 bases, with 6 bases between. CDR3 bases: TGTGCCAGCAGCTCCACCCACTATGGCTACACCTTC. The encoded protein is CASSSTHYGYTF.

This clone came up once. This chain links TRBV7-8 with TRBJ1-2; D unclear. Looked up from germline, CDR1 is SGHVS and CDR2 is FQNEAQ. The CDR3 loop spans 14 amino acids. V was pared by 0 bases and J by 8 bases, with 13 bases between. The chain's CDR3 is CASSLAAETRGYTF. Written as DNA, the CDR3 is TGTGCCAGCAGCTTAGCAGCAGAGACCAGGGGCTACACCTTC.

This chain connects TRBV6-6 to TRBJ2-7; D may be TRBD1 (5 bases). Trimming stripped 5 bases from V and 4 bases from J, with 9 bases between. In germline, CDR1 is MNHNY, CDR2 SVGAGI (reference sequence). CDR3 length: 12 residues. The CDR3 coding sequence is TGTGCCAGCAGTCCCAGGGTGTACGAGCAGTACTTC. The encoded protein is CASSPRVYEQYF.

This clone has more than one count but fewer than ten. V and J are TRBV19 and TRBJ1-4, with D maybe TRBD1 (5 bases). Trimming took off 5 bases at V and 0 bases at J, with 13 bases between the two ends. The germline CDR1 and CDR2 sequences are LNHDA and SQIVND (reference sequence). The CDR3 is 16 amino acids. CDR3 in DNA: TGTGCCAGTAGTCCCCTCGGGACGGCAACTAATGAAAAACTGTTTTTT. As protein: CASSPLGTATNEKLFF. Full variable domain (rest looked up from reference TRBV19 and TRBJ1-4): DGGITQSPKYLFRKEGQNVTLSCEQNLNHDAMYWYRQDPGQGLRLIYYSQIVNDFQKGDIAEGYSVSREKKESFPLTVTSAQKNPTAFYLCASSPLGTATNEKLFFGSGTQLSVL.

The chain couples TRBV5-1 to TRBJ1-1; TRBD1 matches at 7 bases. Germline V lookup: CDR1 SGHRS, CDR2 YFSETQ. The CDR3 contains 15 residues. V dropped 4 bases and J dropped 1; count of bases not matched to a gene: 7. The CDR3 bases are TGCGCCAGCAGCACCGGGACAGTGGGGAACACTGAAGCTTTCTTT. It specifies CASSTGTVGNTEAFF.

The chain has TRBV15 and TRBJ2-6, with D unclear. The CDR3 consists of 16 residues. Germline V gene lookup returns CDR1 LNHNV and CDR2 YYDKDF (reference sequence). Trimming left V 0 bases short and J 2 bases short, with 8 bases between. The CDR3 region is CATSRDPAAGANVLTF. DNA of the CDR3: TGTGCCACCAGCAGAGATCCGGCAGCTGGGGCCAACGTCCTGACTTTC.

V usage is TRBV6-5 and J usage is TRBJ1-2; no reliable D call. The CDR3 runs to 14 residues. Germline assignment: CDR1 MNHEY and CDR2 SVGAGI. The V gene lost 0 bases and the J gene lost 4 bases, with 9 bases spanning the gap. The CDR3 DNA reads as TGTGCCAGCAGTTACTCGATTGGGATCTATGGCTACACCTTC. It specifies CASSYSIGIYGYTF.

Regarding this clone: The germline gene is not matched at one end of the junction; a read error may be the cause. V usage is TRBV7-7 and J usage is TRBJ2-5; D is unclear. The CDR3 is 13 amino acids. Germline lookup yields CDR1 SSHAT and CDR2 FNYEAQ (reference sequence). The CDR3 DNA follows: TGTGCTAGCAGCTTATCTGGGAAAGAGACCCAGTACTTC. Translated: CASSLSGKETQYF.